Below, 15 T cell receptor beta chains from the same sample are listed, as sequenced in a study of T cells after yellow fever vaccination. TCRdb reprocessed the 5' RACE reads via MiXCR and lists one record per CDR3 protein. Among fewer than 400,000 distinct CDR3 sequences listed, roughly 6.2% were seen once. Sequencing used PBMCs, obtained 5 days after the yellow fever booster vaccination. Source of these receptors: a young man who received the YFV17D yellow fever vaccine.

The chain employs TRBV20-1 and TRBJ2-7; 10 bases agree with TRBD1. The CDR3 runs to 15 residues. Germline V CDR1 and CDR2: DFQATT, SNEGSKA (reference sequence). The J segment lost 5 bases and the V segment lost 4 bases, leaving 11 bases of the junction unmatched. For the CDR3, the DNA is TGCAGTGCTATAGGGGACAGGGGAACTGCCCACGAGCAGTACTTC. It is translated as CSAIGDRGTAHEQYF.

This clonotype was picked up many times. The genes are TRBV5-1 and TRBJ2-2; 9 bases are shared with TRBD2. CDR1 and CDR2 (germline): SGHRS, YFSETQ. Trimming cost V 4 bases and J 6 bases; bases outside gene matches: 10. This CDR3 has 16 residues. This CDR3 is CASSQSPAGGPGELFF. CDR3 DNA: TGCGCCAGCAGCCAGAGCCCCGCGGGAGGGCCCGGGGAGCTGTTTTTT.

This clonotype turned up a few times. J is TRBJ2-7 and V is TRBV20-1, with TRBD2 matching 9 bases. Per germline, CDR1 DFQATT and CDR2 SNEGSKA (reference sequence). The CDR3 totals 14 residues. V shed 6 bases and J 0 bases; nucleotides not matched to a gene: 6. The CDR3 bases are TGCAGTGCCGTAGCGGGAGAGAGCTCCTACGAGCAGTACTTC. Translation: CSAVAGESSYEQYF.

V and J are TRBV20-1 and TRBJ1-2, with D possibly matching TRBD1 (5 bases). V lost 3 bases, J lost 3 bases, and 11 bases lay in between. The CDR3 length is 13 residues. CDR1 is DFQATT, CDR2 SNEGSKA, per germline (reference sequence). The CDR3 DNA sequence: TGCAGTGCTAGGGGTCAGGGAGACTATGGCTACACCTTC. As protein: CSARGQGDYGYTF.

The chain has TRBV9 and TRBJ2-5; D may be TRBD2 (6 bases). Trimming stripped 0 bases from V and 4 bases from J, with 10 bases between. The CDR3 totals 14 residues. CDR1 is SGDLS, CDR2 YYNGEE, per germline. The chain's CDR3 is CASSVEFGRETQYF. The CDR3, as DNA: TGTGCCAGCAGCGTAGAATTCGGGAGAGAGACCCAGTACTTC.

This clonotype has at least ten counts. The J gene is TRBJ2-7, the V gene TRBV5-1; D gene unclear. From germline, CDR1 is SGHRS and CDR2 YFSETQ. The CDR3 is 16 amino acids. The V end lost 0 bases, the J end lost 2 bases, and 15 bases lay between the germline ends. CDR3 residues: CASSLVLGSLPYEQYF. The CDR3 bases are TGCGCCAGCAGCTTGGTCCTGGGCTCCCTCCCCTACGAGCAGTACTTC.

J is TRBJ2-7 and V is TRBV7-2, with a weak D call TRBD1 (5 bases). Germline lookup yields CDR1 SGHTA and CDR2 FQGNSA. The CDR3 has 15 amino acids. Trimming cost V 3 bases and J 0 bases, with 12 bases left between them. The CDR3 region is CASSFLGPISYEQYF. The CDR3 DNA is TGTGCCAGCAGCTTCCTGGGGCCTATCTCCTACGAGCAGTACTTC.

This clonotype was seen once. An end of the junction differs from the germline gene, which may be a read error. The V call is TRBV5-1, the J call TRBJ2-1, with D tentatively TRBD2 (6 bases). The CDR3 contains 15 residues. The germline gives CDR1 SGHRS, CDR2 YFSETQ. In nucleotides, the CDR3 is TGCCCCAGCAGCTTGGGGAGCGGGCGTAACAATGAGCAGTTCTTC. Its protein is CPSSLGSGRNNEQFF.

This clonotype was seen a few times. This sequence joins TRBV20-1 and TRBJ2-1; tentative D call: TRBD2 (5 bases). Trimming left V 3 bases short and J 0 bases short, with 12 bases between. CDR3 length: 15 amino acids. In germline, CDR1 is DFQATT, CDR2 SNEGSKA (reference sequence). The CDR3 protein is CSASQSSRSYNEQFF. For the CDR3, the DNA is TGCAGTGCTAGTCAGTCTAGCCGCTCCTACAATGAGCAGTTCTTC.

This clonotype came up many times. The chain is built from TRBV5-1 and TRBJ2-6; the D is unclear. Trimming shortened V by 5 bases and J by 0 bases, and 6 bases separated the two germline ends. Germline loops: CDR1 SGHRS, CDR2 YFSETQ. The CDR3 sequence is 14 residues long. The CDR3 bases are TGCGCCAGCAGGCCAAACTCTGGGGCCAACGTCCTGACTTTC. This gives the protein CASRPNSGANVLTF.

In this sample, this clonotype turned up many times. The chain links TRBV24-1 to TRBJ2-3; no definite D call. Trimming took off 6 bases at V and 2 bases at J, with 8 bases between the two ends. This CDR3 is 13 amino acids long. Germline V CDR1 and CDR2: KGHDR, SFDVKD. The CDR3 region has the DNA TGTGCCACCAGTCAGAGCCCCACAGATACGCAGTATTTT. Amino acid sequence: CATSQSPTDTQYF.

Here the CDR3 reads CASSLSGLEFNEQYF. CDR3 bases: TGTGCCAGCAGTTTATCCGGACTAGAGTTCAACGAGCAGTACTTC. V gene TRBV12-3 or TRBV12-4 combines with J gene TRBJ2-7; 7 positions agree with TRBD2. The CDR3 extends over 15 amino acids. V shed 2 bases and J 5 bases; nucleotides not matched to a gene: 9.

This clonotype was found a few times. The V gene is TRBV10-3, the J gene TRBJ2-2; possible D gene TRBD2, 6 bases. Germline V gene lookup returns CDR1 ENHRY and CDR2 SYGVKD. The CDR3 is 14 amino acids. Deletions cut 10 bases from V and 6 bases from J, with 18 bases between. The CDR3 protein is CASGTSAFAGELFF. The CDR3 DNA sequence: TGTGCCAGCGGGACCTCCGCTTTCGCCGGGGAGCTGTTTTTT.

J is TRBJ2-1 and V is TRBV20-1, with 8 bases aligning to TRBD2. This CDR3 contains 15 residues. Per germline, CDR1 DFQATT and CDR2 SNEGSKA (reference sequence). Germline trimming cut 0 bases from V and 8 bases from J; bases unmatched to any gene: 9. CDR3 in DNA: TGCAGTGCTAGAGATTCAAGCGGGAGAAGGGATGAGCAGTTCTTC. Its translation: CSARDSSGRRDEQFF.

This sequence joins TRBV7-9 and TRBJ2-7, with 7 bases fitting TRBD1. V lost 5 bases, J lost 1 base, and 5 bases stayed unmatched. The CDR3 extends over 14 amino acids. Germline V CDR1 and CDR2: SEHNR, FQNEAQ (reference sequence). CDR3 in DNA: TGTGCCAGCAGCACCCGGGACAGATCCTACGAGCAGTACTTC. Translation: CASSTRDRSYEQYF. Full variable domain (rest looked up from reference TRBV7-9 and TRBJ2-7): DTGVSQNPRHKITKRGQNVTFRCDPISEHNRLYWYRQTLGQGPEFLTYFQNEAQLEKSRLLSDRFSAERPKGSFSTLEIQRTEQGDSAMYLCASSTRDRSYEQYFGPGTRLTVT.